The T cell receptor (beta chain) described here comes from a study of blood T cell repertoires in COVID-19 (dated by TCRdb to about 2020). Context from the whole study: Samples from collaborators originated in the United States, Italy and Spain and spanned both the acute and convalescent phases of COVID-19. The material from the prospective study consisted of cDNA or gDNA derived from T cells, B-cell-depleted T cells, or PBMCs. The dataset comprised deeply sampled blood TCRbeta repertoires from subjects exposed to, actively infected with, or recovered from COVID-19. The repertoires were made available in a free public database intended to serve as a resource for research on the immune response to SARS-CoV-2. The samples were drawn from the first 160 participants of the ongoing ImmuneRACE study and from about 1,200 subjects provided by 6 global collaborators. A de-identified subject ID, COVID-19 status, age in years and sex were almost always included in the sample metadata. Where available, HLA class I and class II types were taken from metadata supplied by the sample provider and were not determined by assay-based typing.

Inclusive of the bounding cysteine and phenylalanine, the CDR3 is 14 residues long. The CDR3 DNA has 42 bases and is translated from base 1. The germline V gene sets CDR1 to MDHEN and CDR2 to SYDVKM. The V and J ends are trimmed by 6 bases and 3 bases, leaving 9 bases between them. Notes on this clone: Which antigen it targets is not known. Qualities for individual bases were not recorded, and no much larger clone is one base off.

Overall study outcomes, separate from this receptor: Clinical and demographic metadata were provided uncurated, with the amount varying by source and participant.

TCRbeta CDR3 regions were amplified from genomic DNA using the immunoSEQ Assay, a bias-controlled multiplex PCR. The authors' pipeline ran thus. The number of nucleated cells in each sample was estimated from the amplification of reference gene primers within the assay. To quantify the absolute abundance of each unique TCRbeta CDR3 rearrangement, sequence reads were collapsed and filtered. For each sample, productive Simpson clonality was calculated by taking the square root of Simpson's diversity index across productive rearrangements. TCRdb took over this immuneACCESS table, retaining in-frame rearrangements with V and J assigned. Such tables are incomplete; in checked studies, under half of the missing clones stem from an unresolved V gene, and the remainder is unexplained. V and J calls and clone size come straight from that table; D and trimming were deduced from the DNA. The sample profile shows nearly 80,000 clones; about nine tenths of them were found once. The ten largest clones capture 0.77% of the sample.

The collaborating institutions used their own protocols to collect whole blood in K2EDTA tubes. Collaborator samples were shipped for TCRbeta analysis as frozen whole blood, isolated PBMCs, or DNA extracted from either sample type. Sequencing was done on a sample of peripheral blood. The V and J segments used are TRBV28 and TRBJ2-6; the D segment could be TRBD2, given 6 matching bases. The sequence was obtained from a woman aged 80 or older with acute or convalescent COVID-19. The nucleotide sequence is TGTGCCAGCAGCTTGGGGGGTGGGGCCAACGTCCTGACTTTC. It specifies CASSLGGGANVLTF. Supplemented by the reference TRBV28 and TRBJ2-6 proteins around the CDR3, the complete variable domain is DVKVTQSSRYLVKRTGEKVFLECVQDMDHENMFWYRQDPGLGLRLIYFSYDVKMKEKGDIPEGYSVSREKKERFSLILESASTNQTSMYLCASSLGGGANVLTFGAGSRLTVL.